A single sample gave rise to the 19 T cell receptor beta chains below, sequenced in a study of blood T cells in healthy people across ages. For the second PCR, which ran for about 7 to 11 cycles, a sample-barcoded 5' primer and a J-beta primer mix were used. One entry per CDR3 protein results from TCRdb running MiXCR on the 5' RACE reads. The sample lists roughly 800,000 distinct CDR3 sequences; 50% to 65% were seen once. The source material was blood. These receptor sequences come from a man of 80 years or more in good health.

In regard to this clonotype: This could be a read error, since a much larger clone is one nucleotide away. The gene calls are TRBV29-1 and TRBJ2-7, with D unresolved. Germline V lookup: CDR1 SQVTM, CDR2 ANQGSEA. The length of the CDR3 is 11 residues. V shed 7 bases and J shed 3 bases, with 10 bases lying between them. DNA of the CDR3: TGCAGCGCTGGCCCGCTCTACGAGCAGTACTTC. Translated, it gives CSAGPLYEQYF.

This chain uses TRBV27 with TRBJ2-5; the match to TRBD2 covers 8 bases. The tail of the sequence fits TRBJ2-7 better, so the J call may be wrong. CDR3 length: 15 residues. CDR1 MNHEY and CDR2 SMNVEV come from the germline V gene (reference sequence). CDR3 nucleotide sequence: TGTGCCAGCAGTTTCCAAGCGGGAGCAGGGTACGAGCAGTACTTC. Translated, it gives CASSFQAGAGYEQYF.

On this clonotype: Compared with germline, one end of the junction differs, possibly owing to a read error. V is TRBV4-1 and J is TRBJ2-4, with unresolved D. Germline loops: CDR1 MGHRA, CDR2 YSYEKL. The CDR3 spans 15 residues. For the CDR3, the DNA is TGCGCCAGTAGCCTCAATATTATAGCCAAAAACATTCAGTACTTC. It encodes CASSLNIIAKNIQYF.

This clonotype was seen a few times. V gene TRBV10-3 combines with J gene TRBJ1-5; TRBD1 aligns across 8 bases. Germline assignment: CDR1 ENHRY and CDR2 SYGVKD. After removal of 10 bases from V and 2 bases from J, the junction contained 7 bases not matched to a gene. There are 14 residues in the CDR3. The CDR3 sequence: CATADREGNQPQHF. The CDR3 DNA reads TGTGCCACCGCGGACAGGGAGGGCAATCAGCCCCAGCATTTT.

The rearrangement joins TRBV4-2 to TRBJ2-7; D is ambiguous. CDR1 is LGHNA and CDR2 is YNFKEQ in the germline V gene. There are 13 residues in the CDR3. Between the trimmed V and J ends, which lost 4 bases and 3 bases, there was a span of 10 bases. The CDR3 reads CASSLRPYYEQYF. CDR3 coding DNA: TGTGCCAGCAGCCTCAGGCCATACTACGAGCAGTACTTC.

The chain uses TRBV28 and TRBJ1-2; no firm D call. V was pared by 4 bases and J by 0 bases, with 15 bases between. The length of the CDR3 is 16 residues. Germline CDR1 and CDR2: MDHEN and SYDVKM. CDR3 protein: CASSSLGLEANYGYTF. CDR3 nucleotide sequence: TGTGCCAGCAGTTCCCTCGGACTCGAGGCTAACTATGGCTACACCTTC.

This chain joins TRBV25-1 and TRBJ2-3, with D hard to call. V was trimmed by 6 bases and J by 3 bases, leaving 13 bases between them. Germline CDR1 is MGHDK and CDR2 is SYGVNS. There are 14 residues in the CDR3. The CDR3: CASSNSIGTDTQYF. The CDR3 nucleotides are TGTGCCAGCAGCAACTCAATCGGGACAGATACGCAGTATTTT.

This clonotype was found once. The chain is built from TRBV5-1 and TRBJ2-2, with D hard to call. Trimming shortened V by 0 bases and J by 0 bases, and 6 bases separated the two germline ends. Germline assignment: CDR1 SGHRS and CDR2 YFSETQ. The CDR3 length is 15 residues. The CDR3 region is CASSLAGSNTGELFF. The CDR3 DNA reads as TGCGCCAGCAGCTTGGCAGGCTCGAACACCGGGGAGCTGTTTTTT.

There are a few counts of this clonotype. The rearrangement uses TRBV5-1 and TRBJ2-4, with D perhaps matching TRBD1 (6 bases). Judging by the DNA end, TRBJ2-7 fits better; the J call may be wrong. The CDR3 sequence is 15 residues long. Germline V gene lookup returns CDR1 SGHRS and CDR2 YFSETQ. In DNA form, the CDR3 reads TGCGCCAGCAGCCGGGAAGGGAACAGGGCCCACGAGCAGTACTTC. Translation: CASSREGNRAHEQYF.

This chain links TRBV7-2 with TRBJ2-3, with TRBD2 matching 12 bases. CDR1 is SGHTA, CDR2 FQGNSA, per germline. This CDR3 has 15 amino acids. V shed 8 bases and J 5 bases; nucleotides not matched to a gene: 8. CDR3 residues: CASGTGLAGKDTQYF. The CDR3 bases are TGTGCCAGCGGCACAGGACTAGCGGGGAAAGATACGCAGTATTTT.

The chain is built from TRBV3-1 and TRBJ2-7; D gene ambiguous. The CDR3 contains 13 residues. Germline values: CDR1 LGHDT, CDR2 YNNKEL (reference sequence). Trimming pared 1 base from V and 7 bases from J, leaving 11 bases between. Here the CDR3 DNA reads TGTGCCAGCAGCCAAGCGCGGCAAGGGGAGCAGTACTTC. It translates to CASSQARQGEQYF.

The V and J genes are TRBV14 and TRBJ2-4; TRBD2 is a possible D gene (6 bases). The J call may be in error: the DNA end matches TRBJ2-7 better. Germline CDR1 reads SGHDN; CDR2 reads FVKESK. The CDR3 extends over 17 amino acids. The chain's CDR3 is CASSQVAAASAYYEQYF. CDR3 DNA sequence: TGTGCCAGCAGCCAAGTTGCAGCGGCTAGCGCTTACTACGAGCAGTACTTC.

CDR3 nucleotides: TGCGCCAGCAAGGGGGCAGGTCCACACGAGCAGTACTTC. This sequence encodes CASKGAGPHEQYF. The V gene is TRBV4-1, the J gene TRBJ2-5; 7 bases match TRBD1. The DNA matches TRBJ2-7 better at its end, which makes the J call doubtful. The CDR3 contains 13 residues. Germline V gene data show CDR1 as MGHRA and CDR2 as YSYEKL.

The table lists this clonotype with a few counts. V is TRBV4-2 and J is TRBJ1-6, with D possibly TRBD1 on 6 matching bases. The CDR3 spans 16 residues. The germline CDR1 and CDR2 sequences are LGHNA and YNFKEQ. V lost 0 bases and J lost 9, with 15 bases in between. The CDR3 DNA reads TGTGCCAGCAGCCAAGATAATCAGGGGATTGGTTCACCCCTCCACTTT. It yields the protein CASSQDNQGIGSPLHF.

V usage is TRBV7-3 and J usage is TRBJ1-6, with TRBD1 matching over 8 bases. The V segment lost 4 bases and the J segment 7 bases; nucleotides outside the gene matches: 3. This CDR3 region has 14 residues. CDR1 SGHTA and CDR2 FQGTGA come from the germline V gene. For the CDR3, the DNA is TGTGCCAGCAGCTCAGGGGGCGCGAATTCACCCCTCCACTTT. It codes for CASSSGGANSPLHF.

The gene calls are TRBV13 and TRBJ2-5; 11 bases fit TRBD2. The J call is in doubt because the DNA end fits TRBJ2-7 better. CDR1 PRHDT and CDR2 FYEKMQ come from the germline V gene (reference sequence). This CDR3 has 15 amino acids. The CDR3 nucleotides are TGTGCCAGCAGGGTAGCGGGAGGGCCTGCCTACGAGCAGTACTTC. Translating it yields CASRVAGGPAYEQYF.

This clonotype was seen a few times. The chain's CDR3 is CASSVATGGDTQYF. Here the CDR3 DNA reads TGTGCCAGCAGCGTAGCTACGGGAGGGGATACGCAGTATTTT. The chain recombines TRBV9 with TRBJ2-3; 8 bases match TRBD2. Trimming at V came to 0 bases and at J to 6 bases, leaving 3 bases not matched to a gene. Germline assignment: CDR1 SGDLS and CDR2 YYNGEE. The CDR3 has 14 residues.

V usage is TRBV3-1 and J usage is TRBJ2-3; D not resolved. The length of the CDR3 is 13 residues. The germline gives CDR1 LGHDT, CDR2 YNNKEL (reference sequence). The ends were cut back, 1 base at V and 14 bases at J, with 16 bases in the middle. CDR3 sequence reads: CASSQGSVGDAYF. The CDR3 coding sequence is TGTGCCAGCAGCCAAGGGTCAGTAGGAGACGCGTATTTT.

About this clonotype itself: At one end, the junction sequence differs from germline, possibly due to a read error. The chain is built from TRBV10-2 and TRBJ2-6; D uncertain. The CDR3 contains 17 residues. Germline lookup yields CDR1 WSHSY and CDR2 SAAADI. This chain's CDR3 is CASCESPRPSGANVLTF. CDR3 nucleotide sequence: TGCGCCAGCTGTGAGTCCCCTAGGCCCTCTGGGGCCAACGTCCTGACTTTC.